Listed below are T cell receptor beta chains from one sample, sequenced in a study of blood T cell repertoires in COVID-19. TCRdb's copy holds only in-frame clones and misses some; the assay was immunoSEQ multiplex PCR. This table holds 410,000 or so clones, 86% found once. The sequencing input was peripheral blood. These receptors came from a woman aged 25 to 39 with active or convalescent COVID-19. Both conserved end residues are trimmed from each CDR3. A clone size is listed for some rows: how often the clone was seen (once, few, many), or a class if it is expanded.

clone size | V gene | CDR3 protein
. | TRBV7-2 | ASRPGQTYEQY
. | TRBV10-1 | ASSEPQGTGVYEQY
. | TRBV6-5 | ASSYSGTGAGDTQY
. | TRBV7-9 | ASSPGGNTEAF
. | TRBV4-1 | ASRQPGTGTVRSEKLF
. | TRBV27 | ASSWSNGRQEQF
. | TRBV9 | ASSVASSGNTIY
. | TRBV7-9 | ASSSLSDSYNYGYT
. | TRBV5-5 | ASSLKGAGGYT
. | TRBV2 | ASRQTVNTEAF
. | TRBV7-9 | ASSSTDIGTYEQY
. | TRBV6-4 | ASSQSSNTEAF
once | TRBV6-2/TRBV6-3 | ASSYARDRVSDTQY
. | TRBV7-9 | ASSPGDSLYGYT
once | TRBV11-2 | ASSPEGLAEAF
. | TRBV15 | ATSKDRAGNTIY
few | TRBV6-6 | ASRPSGEGQPQH
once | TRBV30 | AWSVLAAEQY
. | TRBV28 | ASSTQHYGYT
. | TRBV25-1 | ASSDWGSLYEQY
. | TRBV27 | ASSLVGTGSGFGNSPLH
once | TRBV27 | ASSLDREGAGEF
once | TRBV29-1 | SVEVPRENTEAF
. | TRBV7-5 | VRSLVWTSKSDTQY
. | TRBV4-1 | ASSHADRDFGIQY
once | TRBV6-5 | ASSSGQGAF
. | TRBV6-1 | ASRETSGSNTGELF
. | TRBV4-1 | ASSQKILGTSFTDTQY
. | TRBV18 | ASSLGTSGASPYEQY
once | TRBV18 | ASSLDRTYGYT
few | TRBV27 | ASRQQDGFEQF
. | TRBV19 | ASSIQGGVETQY
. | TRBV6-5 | ASSSELAGYYEQY
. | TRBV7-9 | ASSHRTSGRFEQF
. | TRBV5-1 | ASSPGTSFIYEQY
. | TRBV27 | ASSPHPRSYNEQF
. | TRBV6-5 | ASRKTGGEQY
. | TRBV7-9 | ASSFRDSGYYEQF
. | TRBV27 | ASSLVGRSNQPQH
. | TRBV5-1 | ASSTAGTADKVYGYT
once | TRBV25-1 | ASSETSRFDTIY
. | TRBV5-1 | ASSYLGSENYGYT
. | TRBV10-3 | AISEREGITEAF
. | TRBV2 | ASRAGTGYGYT
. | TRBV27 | ASSLSPGNEQF
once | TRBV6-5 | ASYRGQAETQY
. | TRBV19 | ATETPGASYGYT
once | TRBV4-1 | ASSQGGVGGMNTGELF
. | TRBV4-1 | ASSQASGEGGYEQY
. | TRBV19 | ASSISGTGGAWSGKLF
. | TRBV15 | AASRTGVQETQY
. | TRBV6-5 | ASKRTLTNEKLF
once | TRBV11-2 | ASASARQGNVNTEAF
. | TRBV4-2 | ASSQDFGAYEQY
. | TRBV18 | ASSSLTSGKGYEQY
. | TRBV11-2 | ASSRYQHDEQF
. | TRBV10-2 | ASTRQDLVNTEAF
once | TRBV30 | AWIPASGHADTQY
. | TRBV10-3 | AISGQGGAGTEAF
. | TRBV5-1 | ASSLGGEETQY